A selection of T cell receptor beta chains follows, all from one sample in a study of cytomegalovirus exposure and HLA in healthy donors. TCRdb's copy holds only in-frame clones and misses some; the assay was immunoSEQ multiplex PCR. Of fewer than 140,000 clones listed, 65% to 80% are singletons. Sequencing was carried out using PBMCs. The receptors derive from a man aged 55-75 years in good health and CMV-seronegative. CDR3s include the opening cysteine and the closing phenylalanine or tryptophan. The order of the fields is J gene, clone size, D gene, V gene, CDR3 DNA, CDR3 protein. D genes are given only for firm matches. The size of a clone is reported for some rows only, either as once, few or many, or as a class for expanded clones.

>TRBJ1-1|NA|TRBD1|TRBV6-6
TGTGCCAGCACCTGGACAGGGGAGGAAGCTTTCTTT
CASTWTGEEAFF
>TRBJ2-1|NA|TRBD2|TRBV9
TGTGCCAGCAGCGCGCAGACGAGGACTAGCGGGGGGGGAATACAGTTCTTC
CASSAQTRTSGGGIQFF
>TRBJ1-4|NA|NA|TRBV6-5
TGTGCCAGCAGTTACCGCTGGGGCGAAAAACTGTTTTTT
CASSYRWGEKLFF
>TRBJ1-2|NA|NA|TRBV18
TGTGCCAGCTCACCACGGGACTCCGCTAACTATGGCTACACCTTC
CASSPRDSANYGYTF
>TRBJ1-5|NA|TRBD1|TRBV25-1
TGTGCCAGCAGACAGGGGGCGAGACAGCCCCAGCATTTT
CASRQGARQPQHF
>TRBJ1-1|NA|TRBD1|TRBV19
TGTGCCAGTAGTACGGACAGGGGAGTGAACACTGAAGCTTTCTTT
CASSTDRGVNTEAFF
>TRBJ2-1|NA|NA|TRBV7-9
TGTGCCAGCAGCTTAGTGGGGAGGGGGAGGGAGCAGTTCTTC
CASSLVGRGREQFF
>TRBJ2-1|NA|TRBD1|TRBV13
TGTGCCAGCTCCCAAGTCGGGACAGCCTACAATGAGCAGTTCTTC
CASSQVGTAYNEQFF
>TRBJ2-3|NA|NA|TRBV5-6
TGTGCCAGCAGCCACACAGACACGGATACGCAGTATTTT
CASSHTDTDTQYF
>TRBJ1-2|NA|TRBD1|TRBV5-4
TGTGCCAGCAGCTCCGGACAGGCTAACTATGGCTACACCTTC
CASSSGQANYGYTF
>TRBJ1-6|once|TRBD1|TRBV5-4
TGTGCCAGCAGCGTCCGGGACAGGGGGTTGAATTCACCCCTCCACTTT
CASSVRDRGLNSPLHF
>TRBJ1-5|NA|NA|TRBV15
TGTGCCACCAGCAGAGAACGGGGTAGGAGCCAGCCCCAGCATTTT
CATSRERGRSQPQHF
>TRBJ2-5|NA|NA|TRBV7-9
TGTGCCAGCAGCTTAGCGAGTCCCGTGGAGACCCAGTACTTC
CASSLASPVETQYF
>TRBJ2-7|once|NA|TRBV19
TGTGCCAGACTTCGAGGCTACGAGCAGTACTTC
CARLRGYEQYF
>TRBJ1-3|NA|NA|TRBV30
TGTGCCTGGAGTGTACAAGGAAACACCATATATTTT
CAWSVQGNTIYF
>TRBJ1-1|many|TRBD1|TRBV7-9
TGTGCCAGCAGCCCTCGGACAGGGAGGCCTGAAGCTTTCTTT
CASSPRTGRPEAFF
>TRBJ1-2|NA|NA|TRBV5-1
TGCGCCAGCAGCTTTACAGGGAATGGCTACACCTTC
CASSFTGNGYTF
>TRBJ1-6|NA|TRBD1|TRBV7-9
TGTGCCAGCAGCTTCAGGACAGGGGTCTCACCCCTCCACTTT
CASSFRTGVSPLHF
>TRBJ1-2|NA|NA|TRBV29-1
TGCAGCGTTGTTACGAGATCCTCCGTCTATGGCTACACCTTC
CSVVTRSSVYGYTF
>TRBJ2-1|NA|NA|TRBV11-3
TGTGCCAGCAGCAGGAGAGGGCAGGGGGGTAATGAGCAGTTCTTC
CASSRRGQGGNEQFF
>TRBJ2-2|NA|TRBD2|TRBV5-6
TGTGCCAGCAGTCGTTTAGCGGGGGGCAACACCGGGGAGCTGTTTTTT
CASSRLAGGNTGELFF
>TRBJ2-2|NA|TRBD1|TRBV5-1
TGCGCCAGCAGCGCCACCGGGACAGGGGTCGGGGAGCTGTTTTTT
CASSATGTGVGELFF
>TRBJ1-5|NA|NA|TRBV28
TGTGCCAGCAGCTCCCCGGGATCCTATAGCAATCAGCCCCAGCATTTT
CASSSPGSYSNQPQHF
>TRBJ2-5|NA|TRBD2|TRBV7-3
TGTGCCAGCAGCCGGGGCATAGCGGGGGGGCCCGGGACCCAGTACTTC
CASSRGIAGGPGTQYF
>TRBJ2-5|NA|NA|TRBV15
TGTGCCACCAGCAGAGATTTGGCCAGGCAAGAGACCCAGTACTTC
CATSRDLARQETQYF
>TRBJ1-1|NA|NA|TRBV7-6
TGTGCCAGCAGCTTCCCGCCGACTTATGAAGCTTTCTTT
CASSFPPTYEAFF
>TRBJ1-1|NA|NA|TRBV5-4
TGTGCCAGCAGCCCGGGAGCGGGGGCAGGCACTGAAGCTTTCTTT
CASSPGAGAGTEAFF
>TRBJ2-3|NA|NA|TRBV2
TGTGCCAGCAGTGTGGAGGGGGCGCCCACAGATACGCAGTATTTT
CASSVEGAPTDTQYF
>TRBJ1-1|NA|NA|TRBV2
TGTGCCGGTTTAAAGGAGCAGGGCATGAACACTGAAGCTTTCTTT
CAGLKEQGMNTEAFF
>TRBJ1-2|NA|NA|TRBV5-1
TGCGCCAGCAGCTTCGGTACAATTGAGGATGTCTACACCTTC
CASSFGTIEDVYTF
>TRBJ1-1|few|NA|TRBV9
TGTGCCAGCAGCGGAGGAGGTAGTGAAGCTTTCTTT
CASSGGGSEAFF